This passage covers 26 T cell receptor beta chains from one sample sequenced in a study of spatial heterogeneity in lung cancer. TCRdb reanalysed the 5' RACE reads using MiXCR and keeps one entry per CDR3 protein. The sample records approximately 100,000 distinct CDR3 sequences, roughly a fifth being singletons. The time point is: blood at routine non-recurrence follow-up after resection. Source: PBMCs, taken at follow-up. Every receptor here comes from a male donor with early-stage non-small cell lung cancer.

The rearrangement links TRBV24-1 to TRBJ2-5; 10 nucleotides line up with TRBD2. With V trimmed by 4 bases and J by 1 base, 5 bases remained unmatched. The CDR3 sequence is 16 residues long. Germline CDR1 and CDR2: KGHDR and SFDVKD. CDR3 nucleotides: TGTGCCACCAGTGACTCTAGCGGGGGTTCCCAAGAGACCCAGTACTTC. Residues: CATSDSSGGSQETQYF.

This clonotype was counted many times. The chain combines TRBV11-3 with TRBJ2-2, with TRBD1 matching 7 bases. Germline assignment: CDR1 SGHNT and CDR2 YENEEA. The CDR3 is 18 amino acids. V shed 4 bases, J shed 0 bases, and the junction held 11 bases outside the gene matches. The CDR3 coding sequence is TGTGCCAGCAGCTCCCCCGACAGGGCATCCTCGAACACCGGGGAGCTGTTTTTT. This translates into CASSSPDRASSNTGELFF.

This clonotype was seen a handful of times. DNA of the CDR3: TGTGCCAGCGAATTTAGAACAGTGAATACCTATGGCTACACCTTC. This translates into CASEFRTVNTYGYTF. V usage is TRBV7-9 and J usage is TRBJ1-2; D is uncertain. The V end was cut by 8 bases, the J end by 4 bases, with 20 bases between. The CDR3 is made up of 15 amino acids. Germline V gene lookup returns CDR1 SEHNR and CDR2 FQNEAQ (reference sequence). The full variable domain, with the rest looked up from reference TRBV7-9 and TRBJ1-2, is DTGVSQNPRHKITKRGQNVTFRCDPISEHNRLYWYRQTLGQGPEFLTYFQNEAQLEKSRLLSDRFSAERPKGSFSTLEIQRTEQGDSAMYLCASEFRTVNTYGYTFGSGTRLTVV.

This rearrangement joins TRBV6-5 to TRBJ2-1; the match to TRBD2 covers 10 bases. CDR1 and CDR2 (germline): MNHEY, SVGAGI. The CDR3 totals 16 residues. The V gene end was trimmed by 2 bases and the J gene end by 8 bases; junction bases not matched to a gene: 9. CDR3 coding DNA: TGTGCCAGCAGTTACGGCGGTTTAGCGGGAGGCGATGAGCAGTTCTTC. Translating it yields CASSYGGLAGGDEQFF.

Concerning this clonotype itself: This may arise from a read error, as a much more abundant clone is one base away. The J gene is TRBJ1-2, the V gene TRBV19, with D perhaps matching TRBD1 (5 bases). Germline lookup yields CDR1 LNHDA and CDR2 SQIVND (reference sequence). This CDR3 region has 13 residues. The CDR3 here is CTSTAWGTNGYTF. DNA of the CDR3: TGTACCAGCACCGCGTGGGGGACCAATGGCTACACCTTC.

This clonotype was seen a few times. CDR3 in DNA: TGTGCCAGCAGCCAAGAATGGGGGGGCGGCACCGGGGAGCTGTTTTTT. Amino acids: CASSQEWGGGTGELFF. This sequence joins TRBV3-1 and TRBJ2-2; weak D call: TRBD2 (7 bases). Germline assignment: CDR1 LGHDT and CDR2 YNNKEL (reference sequence). The CDR3 loop spans 16 amino acids. Trimming pared 0 bases from V and 4 bases from J, leaving 12 bases between.

CDR3 sequence reads: CASSLDKTQYF. CDR3 nucleotides: TGTGCCAGCAGTTTAGATAAGACCCAGTACTTC. V is TRBV12-3 or TRBV12-4 and J is TRBJ2-5; D unclear. The CDR3 sequence is 11 residues long. The V end was cut by 1 base, the J end by 6 bases, with 3 bases between.

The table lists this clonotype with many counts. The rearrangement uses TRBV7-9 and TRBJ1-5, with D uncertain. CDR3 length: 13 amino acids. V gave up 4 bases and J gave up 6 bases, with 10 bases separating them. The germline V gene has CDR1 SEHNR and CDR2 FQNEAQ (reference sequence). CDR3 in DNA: TGTGCCAGCAGCTCGGAGGCGGGTCAGCCCCAGCATTTT. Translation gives CASSSEAGQPQHF.

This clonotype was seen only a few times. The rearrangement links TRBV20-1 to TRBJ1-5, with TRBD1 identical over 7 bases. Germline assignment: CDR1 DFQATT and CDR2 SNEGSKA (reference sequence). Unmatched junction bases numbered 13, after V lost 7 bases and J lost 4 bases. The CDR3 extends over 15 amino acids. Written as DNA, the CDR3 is TGCAGTGTCGAATTGACCGGGACAGAGAATCAGCCCCAGCATTTT. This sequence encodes CSVELTGTENQPQHF.

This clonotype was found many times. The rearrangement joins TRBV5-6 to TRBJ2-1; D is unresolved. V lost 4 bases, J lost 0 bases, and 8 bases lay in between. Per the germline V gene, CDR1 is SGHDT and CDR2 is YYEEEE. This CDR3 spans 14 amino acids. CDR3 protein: CASSPPSSYNEQFF. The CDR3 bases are TGTGCCAGCAGCCCACCGAGCTCCTACAATGAGCAGTTCTTC.

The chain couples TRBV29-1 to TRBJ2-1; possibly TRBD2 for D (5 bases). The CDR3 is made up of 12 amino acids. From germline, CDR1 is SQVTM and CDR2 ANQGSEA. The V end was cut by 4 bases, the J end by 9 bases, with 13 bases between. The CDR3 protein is CSVAPSGGEQFF. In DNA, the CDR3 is TGCAGCGTTGCCCCCAGCGGCGGTGAGCAGTTCTTC.

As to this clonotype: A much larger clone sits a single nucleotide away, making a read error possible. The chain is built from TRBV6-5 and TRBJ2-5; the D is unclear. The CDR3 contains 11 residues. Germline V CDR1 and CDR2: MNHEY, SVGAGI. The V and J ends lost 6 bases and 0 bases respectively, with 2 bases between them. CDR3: CASRYQETQYF. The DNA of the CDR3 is TGTGCCAGCAGATACCAAGAGACCCAGTACTTC.

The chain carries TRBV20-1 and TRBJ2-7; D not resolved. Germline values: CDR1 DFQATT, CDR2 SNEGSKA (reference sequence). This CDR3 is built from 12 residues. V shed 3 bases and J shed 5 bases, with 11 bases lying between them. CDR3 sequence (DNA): TGCAGTGCTAGTCTTGAAGGGAACGAGCAGTACTTC. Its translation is CSASLEGNEQYF.

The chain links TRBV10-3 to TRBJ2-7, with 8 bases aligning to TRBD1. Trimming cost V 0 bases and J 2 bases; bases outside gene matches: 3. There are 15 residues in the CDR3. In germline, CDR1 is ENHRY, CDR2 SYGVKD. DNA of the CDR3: TGTGCCATCAGTGAGTCCGACAGGGGCGCCTACGAGCAGTACTTC. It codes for CAISESDRGAYEQYF.

CDR3 region: CASSLSLAGVRNEQFF. The CDR3 bases are TGTGCCAGCAGTTTATCTCTAGCGGGAGTAAGGAATGAGCAGTTCTTC. This chain connects TRBV27 to TRBJ2-1; 10 positions agree with TRBD2. V was clipped by 0 bases and J by 7 bases; unmatched bases: 6. The germline V gene has CDR1 MNHEY and CDR2 SMNVEV (reference sequence). This CDR3 region has 16 residues.

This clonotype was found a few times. The CDR3 sequence is CASSTGGIIDNEQFF. The CDR3 coding sequence is TGTGCCAGCTCGACAGGGGGCATCATCGACAATGAGCAGTTCTTC. The chain has TRBV19 and TRBJ2-1, with 10 bases aligning to TRBD1. Germline loops: CDR1 LNHDA, CDR2 SQIVND (reference sequence). The CDR3 loop spans 15 amino acids. J lost 5 bases, V lost 9 bases, and 10 bases had no gene match.

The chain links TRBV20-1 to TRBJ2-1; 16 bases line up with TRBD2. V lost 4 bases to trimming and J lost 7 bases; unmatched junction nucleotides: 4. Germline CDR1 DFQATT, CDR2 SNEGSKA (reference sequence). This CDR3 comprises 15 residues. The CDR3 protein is CSATGTSGRGNEQFF. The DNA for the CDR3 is TGCAGTGCTACCGGGACTAGCGGGAGGGGGAATGAGCAGTTCTTC.

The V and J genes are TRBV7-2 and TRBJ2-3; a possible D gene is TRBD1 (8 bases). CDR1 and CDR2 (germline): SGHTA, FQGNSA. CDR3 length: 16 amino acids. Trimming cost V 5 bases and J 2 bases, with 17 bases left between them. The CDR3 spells CASSPYRGRATDTQYF. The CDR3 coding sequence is TGTGCCAGCAGCCCCTACAGGGGGAGGGCCACAGATACGCAGTATTTT.

CDR3 sequence: CASSVVAGIQETQYF. CDR3 in DNA: TGTGCCAGCAGCGTGGTGGCAGGCATTCAAGAGACCCAGTACTTC. This rearrangement joins TRBV11-2 to TRBJ2-5, with D unresolved. Germline V CDR1 and CDR2: SGHAT, FQNNGV. The CDR3 loop spans 15 amino acids. Between the trimmed V and J ends, which lost 5 bases and 2 bases, there was a span of 15 bases.

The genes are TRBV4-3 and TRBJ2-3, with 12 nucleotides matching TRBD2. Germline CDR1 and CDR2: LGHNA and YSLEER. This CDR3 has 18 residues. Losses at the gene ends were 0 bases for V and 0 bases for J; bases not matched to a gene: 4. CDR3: CASSQELAGGSSTDTQYF. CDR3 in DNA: TGCGCCAGCAGCCAAGAACTAGCGGGGGGCTCTAGCACAGATACGCAGTATTTT.

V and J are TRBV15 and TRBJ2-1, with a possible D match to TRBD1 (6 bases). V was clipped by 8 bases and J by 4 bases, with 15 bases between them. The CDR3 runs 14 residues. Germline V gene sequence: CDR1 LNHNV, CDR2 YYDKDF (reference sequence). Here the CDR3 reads CATSRDKGYNEQFF. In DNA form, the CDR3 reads TGTGCCACCTCACGGGACAAAGGATACAATGAGCAGTTCTTC.

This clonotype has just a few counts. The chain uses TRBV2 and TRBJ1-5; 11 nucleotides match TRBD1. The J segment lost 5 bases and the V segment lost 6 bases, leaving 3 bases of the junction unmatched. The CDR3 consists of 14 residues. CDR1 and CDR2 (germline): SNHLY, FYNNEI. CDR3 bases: TGTGCCAGCAGCGGGACAGGGGGATATCAGCCCCAGCATTTT. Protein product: CASSGTGGYQPQHF.

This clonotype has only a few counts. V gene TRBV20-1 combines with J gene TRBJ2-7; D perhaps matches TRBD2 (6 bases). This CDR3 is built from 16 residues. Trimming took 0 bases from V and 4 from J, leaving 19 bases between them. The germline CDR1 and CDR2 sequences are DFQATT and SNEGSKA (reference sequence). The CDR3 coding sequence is TGCAGTGCTAGAGATAGCACGGCAGGACGGGGGTACGAGCAGTACTTC. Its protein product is CSARDSTAGRGYEQYF.

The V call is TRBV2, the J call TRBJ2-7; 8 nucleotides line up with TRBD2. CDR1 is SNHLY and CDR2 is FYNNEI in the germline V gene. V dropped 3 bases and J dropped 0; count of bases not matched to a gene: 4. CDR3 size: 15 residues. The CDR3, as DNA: TGTGCCAGCAGTGATAGCGGGGCCATCTCCTACGAGCAGTACTTC. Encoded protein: CASSDSGAISYEQYF.

In DNA, the CDR3 is TGTGCCAGCAGTTCCAGGGGGGTCGAGCAGTACTTC. Its translation: CASSSRGVEQYF. The chain recombines TRBV6-6 with TRBJ2-7, with D maybe TRBD1 (7 bases). The germline CDR1 and CDR2 sequences are MNHNY and SVGAGI (reference sequence). Trimming shortened V by 4 bases and J by 6 bases, and 10 bases separated the two germline ends. The CDR3 is made up of 12 amino acids.

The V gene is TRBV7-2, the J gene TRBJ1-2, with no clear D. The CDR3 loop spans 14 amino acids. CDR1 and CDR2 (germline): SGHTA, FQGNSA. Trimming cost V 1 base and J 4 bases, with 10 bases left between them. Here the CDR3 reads CASSLEKGTYGYTF. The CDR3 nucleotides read TGTGCCAGCAGCTTAGAGAAGGGCACCTATGGCTACACCTTC.